This is a list of T cell receptor beta chains from one sample in a study of shared clonotypes between healthy human individuals. Only in-frame clones appear in the TCRdb table, and some are missing; sequencing was by immunoSEQ multiplex PCR. The sample consists of about 710,000 clones, approximately 73% of them appearing once. The sequencing sample was made of memory CD4+ T cells sorted from blood. These receptors were obtained from a woman aged 25 to 39 in good health. The CDR3 runs from the conserved cysteine through the conserved F or W. Fields, in order: J gene, clone size, CDR3 length, V gene, D gene, CDR3 DNA, CDR3 protein. D genes are given only for firm matches. A clone size is listed for some rows: how often the clone was seen (once, few, many), or a class if it is expanded.

TRBJ1-3 - 14 TRBV9 - TGTGCCAGCAGCGTAGGGATCCAGGCAGACACCATATATTTT CASSVGIQADTIYF
TRBJ2-7 - 14 TRBV19 - TGTGCCAGTATCGACCGGGGTTCCTCGGGGGAGCAGTACTTC CASIDRGSSGEQYF
TRBJ2-2 - 17 TRBV25-1 TRBD2 TGTGCCAGCATAGGGCGAGGACTAGCGGGAGGATTGGGGGAGCTGTTTTTT CASIGRGLAGGLGELFF
TRBJ2-1 few 15 TRBV30 - TGTGCCTGGAGTGTAAGGGGAGCCACCTACAATGAGCAGTTCTTC CAWSVRGATYNEQFF
TRBJ2-5 - 15 TRBV5-6 - TGTGCCAGCAGCTTGCGAAGGCCTAACCAAGAGACCCAGTACTTC CASSLRRPNQETQYF
TRBJ2-7 - 14 TRBV4-2 - TGTGCCAGCAGCCAAAAAACAGGGAACTACGAGCAGTACTTC CASSQKTGNYEQYF
TRBJ2-5 once 14 TRBV19 TRBD1 TGTGCCACCAGAGACAGGGGGCATGGGGAGACCCAGTACTTC CATRDRGHGETQYF
TRBJ1-2 - 13 TRBV9 - TGTGCCAGCAGCGTAGTAGGGACTGCGGGCTACACCTTC CASSVVGTAGYTF
TRBJ2-7 - 21 TRBV27 TRBD2 TGTGCCAGCAGTTTAAAGCCACCGGGACTAGCGGGTGGTTCTGGGCTACTCGAGCAGTACTTC CASSLKPPGLAGGSGLLEQYF
TRBJ1-1 once 12 TRBV28 - TGTGCCACCTTAGCCTCGAACACTGAAGCTTTCTTT CATLASNTEAFF
TRBJ1-6 - 15 TRBV5-6 - TGTGCCAGCAGCTGGATGACAGGATGGGATTCACCCCTCCACTTT CASSWMTGWDSPLHF
TRBJ1-4 - 16 TRBV5-1 TRBD1 TGCGCCAGCAGGCCTGACAGGGGTGTGACTAATGAAAAACTGTTTTTT CASRPDRGVTNEKLFF
TRBJ1-4 - 14 TRBV25-1 - TGTGCCAGCAGGCAGACTGCAACTAATGAAAAACTGTTTTTT CASRQTATNEKLFF
TRBJ2-7 once 15 TRBV6-5 TRBD1 TGTGCCAGCAGTTACTCCCAGGGGGCTGGTTACGAGCAGTACTTC CASSYSQGAGYEQYF
TRBJ2-5 - 13 TRBV18 - TGTGCCAGCTCATTCACCGAAGAAGAGACCCAGTACTTC CASSFTEEETQYF
TRBJ2-5 once 12 TRBV4-1 - TGCGCCAGCAGCCGAGGACAAGAGACCCAGTACTTC CASSRGQETQYF
TRBJ2-7 - 19 TRBV19 TRBD1 TGTGCCAGTAGTAACTCGGGACAGGGGGCGAGCGGGAGAGGGTACGAGCAGTACTTC CASSNSGQGASGRGYEQYF